This T cell receptor (beta chain) is from a study of OX40 agonist ivuxolimab in advanced cancers. The overall study: Ivuxolimab, which is an agonistic anti-OX40 (CD134) antibody, was administered to the patients.

The data were produced by immunoSEQ multiplex PCR, yet TCRdb's version contains in-frame clones alone and is incomplete. The top ten hold just over 2.5% of the sample, which has about 76,000 clones, about 87% seen once. The study, taken as a whole, reports: Blood T cells, both CD4+ and CD8+, expanded clonally by week 6 at 0.1 to 3.0 mg/kg. The authors did not determine the antigen specificity of the expanded peripheral T cells.

A word on this clone: As yet, its antigen is unknown.

Germline CDR1 reads SGHVS; CDR2 reads FNYEAQ. The CDR3 length is 16 residues. J gave up 0 bases and V 3 bases, and 2 bases lay outside the gene matches. Material: CD4+ or CD8+ T cells sorted from blood, obtained in a trial of the OX40 agonist ivuxolimab. The clonotype comes from an adult with an advanced solid tumor such as melanoma, head and neck, liver or kidney cancer. This rearrangement joins TRBV7-6 to TRBJ1-3; 10 bases fit TRBD1. The CDR3 DNA reads as TGTGCCAGCAGCTTGGGACAGGGGAACTCTGGAAACACCATATATTTT. Amino acid sequence: CASSLGQGNSGNTIYF.